A selection of T cell receptor beta chains follows, all from one sample in a study of OX40 agonist ivuxolimab in advanced cancers. Using immunoSEQ multiplex PCR, the repertoire was profiled, and TCRdb retains in-frame clones only, with some absent. This sample has approximately 60,000 clones, with roughly 90% found just once. The source material was CD4+ or CD8+ T cells sorted from blood, sampled in a trial of the OX40 agonist ivuxolimab. Receptor source: an adult with an advanced solid tumor such as melanoma, head and neck, liver or kidney cancer. The CDR3 runs from the conserved cysteine through the conserved F or W. D genes are given only for firm matches. Clone size is shown for a subset of rows, as once, few, many or a class of expanded clone.

D,J,size,V,CDR3,DNA
.,TRBJ1-1,.,TRBV20-1,CSAPGHTEAFF,TGCAGTGCCCCTGGACACACTGAAGCTTTCTTT
TRBD1,TRBJ1-2,.,TRBV30,CAWSGLTGAYGYTF,TGTGCCTGGAGTGGGCTGACAGGGGCCTATGGCTACACCTTC
.,TRBJ1-1,.,TRBV11-3,CASSFGTRGAFF,TGTGCCAGCAGCTTCGGCACTAGAGGGGCTTTCTTT
.,TRBJ1-5,.,TRBV5-1,CASSLGPHEPQHF,TGCGCCAGCAGCTTAGGGCCTCATGAACCCCAGCATTTT
.,TRBJ1-1,.,TRBV6-1,CASSASTAFSVEAFF,TGTGCCAGCAGTGCCAGTACTGCCTTTTCCGTTGAAGCTTTCTTT
.,TRBJ2-1,.,TRBV5-4,CASTPGGLAGGEQFF,TGTGCCAGCACACCCGGAGGTCTCGCCGGCGGTGAGCAGTTCTTC
.,TRBJ1-1,.,TRBV19,CASSITVMNTEAFF,TGTGCCAGTAGTATAACGGTTATGAACACTGAAGCTTTCTTT
.,TRBJ1-5,.,TRBV6-6,CASRVDQPQHF,TGTGCCAGCAGGGTCGATCAGCCCCAGCATTTT
.,TRBJ1-6,.,TRBV27,CASSFSSYNSPLHF,TGTGCCAGCAGTTTTAGCTCCTATAATTCACCCCTCCACTTT
TRBD2,TRBJ2-1,.,TRBV9,CASSARLAGGNEQFF,TGTGCCAGCAGCGCCCGACTAGCGGGGGGCAATGAGCAGTTCTTC
TRBD1,TRBJ2-4,.,TRBV5-4,CASSGDRRNIQYF,TGTGCCAGCAGCGGGGACAGGAGAAACATTCAGTACTTC
.,TRBJ2-7,.,TRBV2,CASRGTGEGEQYF,TGTGCCAGCAGAGGGACGGGGGAAGGAGAGCAGTACTTC
.,TRBJ2-5,once,TRBV7-3,CASSPKPRETQYF,TGTGCCAGCAGCCCTAAACCCCGGGAGACCCAGTACTTC
.,TRBJ1-2,once,TRBV2,CASREERRGSTF,TGTGCCAGCAGAGAAGAGCGACGCGGCAGCACCTTC
TRBD1,TRBJ1-1,few,TRBV15,CATSRDRDPTEAFF,TGTGCCACCAGCAGGGACAGGGACCCGACTGAAGCTTTCTTT
.,TRBJ2-3,.,TRBV14,CASSLGRGRTDTQYF,TGTGCCAGCAGCCTAGGTCGAGGTAGGACAGATACGCAGTATTTT
.,TRBJ1-6,.,TRBV5-5,CASSPPPLGGNSPLHF,TGTGCCAGCAGCCCCCCCCCACTCGGAGGCAATTCACCCCTCCACTTT
.,TRBJ1-1,.,TRBV5-1,CASSLGSGATEAFF,TGCGCCAGCAGCTTGGGATCGGGCGCCACTGAAGCTTTCTTT
.,TRBJ2-6,.,TRBV29-1,CSVGATGANVLTF,TGCAGCGTTGGGGCGACTGGGGCCAACGTCCTGACTTTC
TRBD1,TRBJ2-7,.,TRBV10-3,CAISEMTGAEQYF,TGTGCCATCAGTGAGATGACAGGGGCCGAGCAGTACTTC
TRBD1,TRBJ2-1,.,TRBV10-3,CAISEGQGYDEQFF,TGTGCCATCAGTGAGGGACAGGGGTATGATGAGCAGTTCTTC
.,TRBJ1-2,.,TRBV19,CASSLGTQIGYTF,TGTGCCAGTAGTTTGGGGACCCAGATTGGCTACACCTTC
.,TRBJ1-5,.,TRBV9,CASSVRSIRTDTQHF,TGTGCCAGCAGCGTCAGGAGCATCCGCACAGATACGCAGCATTTT
.,TRBJ2-5,.,TRBV6-5,CASSYSMGTAQETQYF,TGTGCCAGCAGTTACTCGATGGGGACTGCCCAAGAGACCCAGTACTTC
.,TRBJ2-7,.,TRBV7-9,CASSRRAILISYEQYF,TGTGCCAGCAGCCGGAGGGCCATCCTTATTTCCTACGAGCAGTACTTC
TRBD1,TRBJ1-4,.,TRBV6-5,CASSPGGMGEKLFF,TGTGCCAGCAGCCCAGGGGGTATGGGTGAAAAACTGTTTTTT
.,TRBJ2-2,.,TRBV30,CAWSVLRVTGELFF,TGTGCCTGGAGTGTACTACGGGTAACCGGGGAGCTGTTTTTT
TRBD1,TRBJ1-2,.,TRBV6-5,CASSLDRTYGYTF,TGTGCCAGCAGTCTGGACAGGACCTATGGCTACACCTTC
.,TRBJ2-5,.,TRBV19,CASSYRNQETQYF,TGTGCCAGTAGTTACAGAAACCAAGAGACCCAGTACTTC
TRBD1,TRBJ2-5,once,TRBV5-1,CASSLEPGRGIQETQYF,TGCGCCAGCAGCTTGGAACCGGGCAGGGGGATCCAAGAGACCCAGTACTTC
.,TRBJ1-2,.,TRBV19,CASSIGWGRQEGYGYTF,TGTGCCAGTAGTATAGGGTGGGGCAGACAGGAAGGATATGGCTACACCTTC
TRBD2,TRBJ2-7,.,TRBV4-1,CASSQGGSYEQYF,TGCGCCAGCAGCCAGGGGGGGTCCTACGAGCAGTACTTC
TRBD1,TRBJ1-2,.,TRBV2,CASTPTGTDYGYTF,TGTGCCAGTACCCCGACAGGGACGGACTATGGCTACACCTTC